The clone carrying this TCR beta chain was counted a few times. Its matching antigen is unknown. There are 14 residues in the CDR3. The V end lost 4 bases, the J end lost 3 bases, and 12 bases lay between the germline ends. Germline loops: CDR1 DFQATT, CDR2 SNEGSKA (reference sequence). The sample is drawn from a study of identical twins. General study points: Beta out-of-frame sequences displayed a weaker excess of sharing between twins. While abundant cord blood beta clonotypes carried fewer insertions, memory repertoires showed no such pattern. Conclusions leaned on cross-sectional statistical analysis and did not track the same donors over time.

A single record per CDR3 protein comes from TCRdb applying MiXCR to the 5' RACE reads. The table has around 690,000 distinct CDR3 sequences, about 20% seen once. These same records also appear under a second study, on T cells expressing NK-cell markers. That paper notes: Obtained from sorted CD3+CD56+NKG2C+, CD3+CD56+NKG2C- and CD3+CD56-NKG2C+ T cells were the TCR beta repertoires.

Specimen: PBMCs. This TCR was recovered from a woman between 18 and 30 years old in good health. V usage is TRBV20-1 and J usage is TRBJ2-2; D is unclear. CDR3 sequence: CSAMALQDTGELFF. CDR3 sequence (DNA): TGCAGTGCTATGGCTCTGCAGGACACCGGGGAGCTGTTTTTT.